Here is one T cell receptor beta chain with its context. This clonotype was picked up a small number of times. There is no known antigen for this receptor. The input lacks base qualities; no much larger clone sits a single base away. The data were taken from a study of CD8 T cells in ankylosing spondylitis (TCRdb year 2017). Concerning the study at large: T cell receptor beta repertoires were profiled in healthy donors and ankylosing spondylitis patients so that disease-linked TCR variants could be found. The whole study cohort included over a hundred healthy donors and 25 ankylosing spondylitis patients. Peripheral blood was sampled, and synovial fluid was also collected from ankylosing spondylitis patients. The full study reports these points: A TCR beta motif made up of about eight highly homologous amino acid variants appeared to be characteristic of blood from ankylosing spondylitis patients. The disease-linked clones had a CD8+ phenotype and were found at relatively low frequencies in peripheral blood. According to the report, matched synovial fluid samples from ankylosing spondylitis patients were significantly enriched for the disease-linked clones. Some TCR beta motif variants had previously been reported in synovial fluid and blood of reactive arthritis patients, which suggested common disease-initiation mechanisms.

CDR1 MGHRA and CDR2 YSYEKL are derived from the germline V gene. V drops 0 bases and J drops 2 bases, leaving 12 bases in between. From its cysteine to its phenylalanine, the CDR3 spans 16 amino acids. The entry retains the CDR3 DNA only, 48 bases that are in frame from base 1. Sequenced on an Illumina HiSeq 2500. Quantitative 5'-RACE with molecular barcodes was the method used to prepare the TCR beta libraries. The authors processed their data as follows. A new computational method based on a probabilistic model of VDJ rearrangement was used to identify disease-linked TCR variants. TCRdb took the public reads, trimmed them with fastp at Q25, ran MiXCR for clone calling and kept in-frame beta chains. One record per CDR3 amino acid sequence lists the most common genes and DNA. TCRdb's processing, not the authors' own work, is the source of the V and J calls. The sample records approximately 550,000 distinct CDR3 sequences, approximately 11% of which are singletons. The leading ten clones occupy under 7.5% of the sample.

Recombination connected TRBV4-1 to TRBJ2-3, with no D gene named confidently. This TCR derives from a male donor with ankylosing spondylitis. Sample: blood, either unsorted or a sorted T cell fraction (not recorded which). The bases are TGCGCCAGCAGCCAAGAAACTACTCCTTCCACAGATACGCAGTATTTT. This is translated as CASSQETTPSTDTQYF.